This T cell receptor beta chain appears in the sequencing data of a study of blood T cell repertoires in COVID-19. As for the study in general: Samples of COVID-19 (acute and convalescent) were obtained from the United States, Italy and Spain. The cDNA or gDNA used as material had been derived from T cells, B-cell-depleted T cells, or PBMCs.

This CDR3 comprises 12 residues. Germline-derived CDR1 and CDR2 are MNHEY and SVGAGI. The V and J ends lost 9 bases and 2 bases respectively, with 8 bases between them. Under the authors' procedure: Counts of nucleated cells, estimated from reference gene primer amplification, were obtained. The repertoire was sequenced with immunoSEQ multiplex PCR; TCRdb's copy has only in-frame clones and lacks some. V and J calls and clone size are as listed in that table; D and trimming were resolved from the DNA. The sample gives roughly 310,000 clones, 75% to 90% of which show up once; over 8% is in the top ten. Those enrolled, adults aged about 18 to 89 years, came from about two dozen US areas.

The chain links TRBV6-5 to TRBJ1-3, with D uncertain. The receptor's source is a woman between 40 and 55 years old who had recovered from COVID-19. Sequencing was carried out using PBMCs or T cells enriched from blood (not recorded which). For the CDR3, the DNA is TGTGCCAGTCAGAATACTGGAAACACCATATATTTT. Its translation is CASQNTGNTIYF.